These 19 T cell receptor beta chains share one sample of origin, sequenced in a study of cytomegalovirus exposure and HLA in healthy donors. Use of 60 Vbeta and 13 Jbeta primers characterized the PCR. Profiling relied on immunoSEQ multiplex PCR, and the TCRdb table lists in-frame clones only, not all of them. The sample holds about 110,000 clones, about 60% seen once. Sequencing was performed on PBMCs. These receptors originate from a woman in her twenties or thirties in good health and CMV-seronegative.

The V gene is TRBV11-2, the J gene TRBJ2-7; D is ambiguous. Trimming pared 0 bases from V and 2 bases from J, leaving 11 bases between. Germline V gives CDR1 SGHAT, CDR2 FQNNGV. The CDR3 is 15 residues long. DNA for the CDR3: TGTGCCAGCAGCTTAGATCCTGGCGGAACCTACGAGCAGTACTTC. Its protein product is CASSLDPGGTYEQYF.

The J gene is TRBJ1-1, the V gene TRBV7-9; no definite D call. V dropped 10 bases and J dropped 0 bases, with 6 bases sitting between them. The length of the CDR3 is 11 residues. Germline V gives CDR1 SEHNR, CDR2 FQNEAQ (reference sequence). The CDR3 region is CAIVVNTEAFF. The CDR3 DNA follows: TGTGCCATCGTAGTGAACACTGAAGCTTTCTTT.

The V and J genes are TRBV19 and TRBJ2-2, with TRBD2 matching 7 bases. CDR3 length: 16 residues. Per the germline V gene, CDR1 is LNHDA and CDR2 is SQIVND (reference sequence). Germline trimming cut 3 bases from V and 2 bases from J; bases unmatched to any gene: 6. The CDR3 region has the DNA TGTGCCAGTAGTATCGATGGGGGGGATAACACCGGGGAGCTGTTTTTT. It yields the protein CASSIDGGDNTGELFF.

This clone was counted a few times. J is TRBJ1-1 and V is TRBV28, with D unclear. Looked up from germline, CDR1 is MDHEN and CDR2 is SYDVKM. Trimming took 7 bases from V and 2 from J, leaving 8 bases between them. The CDR3 contains 12 residues. CDR3 bases: TGTGCCAGCATCAAAGCTAACACTGAAGCTTTCTTT. Protein sequence: CASIKANTEAFF.

The rearrangement joins TRBV4-3 to TRBJ2-5; TRBD2 aligns across 12 bases. The germline gives CDR1 LGHNA, CDR2 YSLEER. The CDR3 spans 17 residues. V lost 1 base, J lost 9 bases, and 12 bases stayed unmatched. CDR3 nucleotides: TGCGCCAGCAGCCAAGGGCTAGCGGGAGGGAAAAATTCGGCCCAGTACTTC. As protein: CASSQGLAGGKNSAQYF.

CDR3 DNA sequence: TGTGCCAGCAGCTTAGGGGCGCTGGAGACCCAGTACTTC. This gives the protein CASSLGALETQYF. The V and J genes are TRBV7-2 and TRBJ2-5; D is ambiguous. CDR1 SGHTA and CDR2 FQGNSA come from the germline V gene. Between the trimmed V and J ends, which lost 1 base and 5 bases, there was a span of 8 bases. The length of the CDR3 is 13 residues.

The chain joins TRBV15 to TRBJ2-7; D is perhaps TRBD2 (6 bases). Germline-derived CDR1 and CDR2 are LNHNV and YYDKDF (reference sequence). This CDR3 has 14 amino acids. Deletions cut 5 bases from V and 5 bases from J, with 16 bases between. The CDR3 coding sequence is TGTGCCACCAGCGGGACTGAATTCCCCCACGAGCAGTACTTC. Its protein product is CATSGTEFPHEQYF.

There are a few counts of this clone. This chain's CDR3 is CASSLTGTGIYEQYF. CDR3 coding DNA: TGTGCCAGCAGTTTGACCGGGACAGGGATCTACGAGCAGTACTTC. This rearrangement joins TRBV27 to TRBJ2-7, with 9 bases aligning to TRBD1. Trimming took 3 bases from V and 3 from J; bases not matched to a gene: 6. CDR1 and CDR2 (germline): MNHEY, SMNVEV (reference sequence). The CDR3 is 15 residues long.

V and J are TRBV7-9 and TRBJ2-5, with 8 bases fitting TRBD2. J was trimmed by 7 bases and V by 3 bases; bases with no gene match: 13. CDR3 length equals 16 residues. CDR1 SEHNR and CDR2 FQNEAQ come from the germline V gene (reference sequence). The CDR3 sequence: CASSFDPAGEKGTQYF. CDR3 nucleotides: TGTGCCAGCAGCTTTGATCCAGCGGGAGAGAAAGGGACCCAGTACTTC.

This clone has a handful of counts. The chain carries TRBV5-4 and TRBJ2-5, with 7 bases aligning to TRBD2. The CDR3 sequence is 16 residues long. V trimming: 0 bases; J trimming: 5 bases; junction bases outside the gene matches: 10. Germline values: CDR1 SGHNT, CDR2 YYREEE (reference sequence). The CDR3 region is CASSLGGGGREETQYF. The DNA for the CDR3 is TGTGCCAGCAGCTTGGGGGGTGGCGGGAGAGAGGAGACCCAGTACTTC.

The V gene is TRBV6-1, the J gene TRBJ1-3; 7 bases map to TRBD1. The germline gives CDR1 MNHNS, CDR2 SASEGT. The CDR3 length is 16 residues. V shed 3 bases and J 2 bases; nucleotides not matched to a gene: 7. The CDR3 protein is CASSDVDRYPGNTIYF. In DNA form, the CDR3 reads TGTGCCAGCAGTGATGTGGACAGGTACCCTGGAAACACCATATATTTT.

The chain couples TRBV27 to TRBJ2-3; D gene uncertain. The CDR3 contains 14 residues. From germline, CDR1 is MNHEY and CDR2 SMNVEV (reference sequence). The V gene lost 7 bases and the J gene lost 1 base, with 12 bases spanning the gap. CDR3 sequence reads: CASNQDSRTDTQYF. The CDR3 region has the DNA TGTGCCAGCAATCAAGACTCTCGCACAGATACGCAGTATTTT.

This clone has at least ten counts. This chain connects TRBV2 to TRBJ2-1; D gene unclear. The CDR3 has 12 residues. The ends were cut back, 3 bases at V and 7 bases at J, with 7 bases in the middle. Germline CDR1 is SNHLY and CDR2 is FYNNEI. The CDR3 DNA is TGTGCCAGCAGTGATGCCGCGAATGAGCAGTTCTTC. Protein: CASSDAANEQFF.

J is TRBJ2-1 and V is TRBV9; D is perhaps TRBD2 (5 bases). Trimming took 0 bases from V and 8 from J, leaving 15 bases between them. This CDR3 region has 15 residues. Germline loops: CDR1 SGDLS, CDR2 YYNGEE. The CDR3 sequence: CASSVERAGIYEQFF. The CDR3 DNA sequence: TGTGCCAGCAGCGTAGAGAGGGCCGGGATCTATGAGCAGTTCTTC.

The gene calls are TRBV5-1 and TRBJ2-1; the match to TRBD1 covers 10 bases. CDR3 length: 16 amino acids. Trimming cost V 7 bases and J 3 bases; bases outside gene matches: 10. The germline V gene encodes CDR1 SGHRS and CDR2 YFSETQ. CDR3 nucleotide sequence: TGCGCCAGCTCGCGGATGTGGGACAGGGGCTACAATGAGCAGTTCTTC. Protein sequence: CASSRMWDRGYNEQFF.

This clone was observed a few times. The chain carries TRBV10-3 and TRBJ1-4, with 10 positions matching TRBD1. Germline assignment: CDR1 ENHRY and CDR2 SYGVKD. This CDR3 has 13 amino acids. V lost 4 bases to trimming and J lost 11 bases; unmatched junction nucleotides: 4. The CDR3 loop reads CAISGGTGDKLFF. CDR3 nucleotide sequence: TGTGCCATCAGTGGGGGGACAGGGGACAAACTGTTTTTT.

This clone was seen a single time. The chain has TRBV5-4 and TRBJ2-7; 10 bases align to TRBD2. The CDR3 extends over 15 amino acids. Losses at the gene ends were 2 bases for V and 7 bases for J; bases not matched to a gene: 9. Germline V lookup: CDR1 SGHNT, CDR2 YYREEE (reference sequence). CDR3 nucleotide sequence: TGTGCCAGCAGCTTAAGGACTAGCGGCTCGGGAGAGCAGTACTTC. It yields the protein CASSLRTSGSGEQYF.

The V gene is TRBV21-1, the J gene TRBJ1-3; the DNA was not compared with TRBD1, the D call given in the table. TRBV21-1 is recorded as a pseudogene. The CDR3 totals 16 residues. In nucleotides, the CDR3 is TGTGCCAGCAGCAAAGGACAGGGCCCCTCTGGAAACACCATATATTTT. Amino acid sequence: CASSKGQGPSGNTIYF.

This clone was found a few times. The V gene is TRBV28, the J gene TRBJ1-5; perhaps TRBD1 as D (6 bases). Germline CDR1 MDHEN, CDR2 SYDVKM. The V end was cut by 3 bases, the J end by 3 bases, with 15 bases between. The CDR3 totals 16 residues. The CDR3 sequence is CASSLVTGTINQPQHF. The CDR3 DNA sequence: TGTGCCAGCAGTTTGGTCACAGGGACTATCAATCAGCCCCAGCATTTT.